Below are 16 T cell receptor beta chains sequenced from a single sample in a study of cytomegalovirus exposure and HLA in healthy donors. The PCR had 60 Vbeta and 13 Jbeta primers. Assay used: immunoSEQ multiplex PCR; TCRdb lists only in-frame clones, some missing. Of over 85,000 clones in the sample, approximately 82% were seen once. Sequencing used PBMCs. The receptors originated from a man between 40 and 49 years old in good health and CMV-seronegative.

The rearrangement links TRBV27 to TRBJ1-4, with D hard to call. CDR3 length: 20 residues. V lost 3 bases to trimming and J lost 7 bases, with 30 bases between them. CDR1 and CDR2 from the germline V gene are MNHEY and SMNVEV (reference sequence). CDR3 nucleotide sequence: TGTGCCAGCAGTTTCCCGCGGTTAATTAACCAAGATGGCTTAACTGAAAAACTGTTTTTT. Amino acids: CASSFPRLINQDGLTEKLFF.

The rearrangement joins TRBV7-9 to TRBJ2-1, with D hard to call. The CDR3 loop spans 14 amino acids. Trimming cost V 1 base and J 4 bases, with 8 bases left between them. CDR1 is SEHNR and CDR2 is FQNEAQ in the germline V gene (reference sequence). CDR3 in DNA: TGTGCCAGCAGCTTAGTTGGCAGTTACAATGAGCAGTTCTTC. It yields the protein CASSLVGSYNEQFF.

The rearrangement links TRBV7-9 to TRBJ1-6, with TRBD1 identical over 8 bases. CDR1 is SEHNR, CDR2 FQNEAQ, per germline (reference sequence). With 5 bases clipped from V and 8 bases from J, the junction kept 5 bases outside the gene matches. This CDR3 is 14 amino acids long. In nucleotides, the CDR3 is TGTGCCAGCAGCCGGACAGGGCCCTATTCACCCCTCCACTTT. Its protein product is CASSRTGPYSPLHF. Full variable domain (outside the CDR3, taken from reference TRBV7-9 and TRBJ1-6): DTGVSQNPRHKITKRGQNVTFRCDPISEHNRLYWYRQTLGQGPEFLTYFQNEAQLEKSRLLSDRFSAERPKGSFSTLEIQRTEQGDSAMYLCASSRTGPYSPLHFGNGTRLTVT.

The chain is built from TRBV10-3 and TRBJ1-5; a weak D match, TRBD1 (5 bases). V was pared by 4 bases and J by 4 bases, with 11 bases between. The germline V gene encodes CDR1 ENHRY and CDR2 SYGVKD. The CDR3 sequence is 14 residues long. The CDR3 bases are TGTGCCATCAGTGGAGCCAGGGAAAATCAGCCCCAGCATTTT. Translating it yields CAISGARENQPQHF.

The V call is TRBV7-2, the J call TRBJ1-2, with 7 bases fitting TRBD1. CDR1 is SGHTA and CDR2 is FQGNSA in the germline V gene. The CDR3 is made up of 16 amino acids. After removal of 5 bases from V and 1 base from J, the junction contained 10 bases not matched to a gene. In nucleotides, the CDR3 is TGTGCCAGCAGCCCACCGGGACAGTCATTTAACTATGGCTACACCTTC. Protein: CASSPPGQSFNYGYTF.

The rearrangement links TRBV9 to TRBJ1-2; the D is unclear. V lost 0 bases to trimming and J lost 6 bases, with 12 bases between them. The germline gives CDR1 SGDLS, CDR2 YYNGEE. The CDR3 totals 14 residues. This chain's CDR3 is CASSVAFPRNGYTF. CDR3 DNA: TGTGCCAGCAGCGTAGCTTTCCCCCGTAATGGCTACACCTTC.

The chain carries TRBV7-9 and TRBJ2-1; 10 nucleotides line up with TRBD2. The ends lost 5 bases at V and 7 bases at J; junction bases unmatched: 8. CDR1 is SEHNR and CDR2 is FQNEAQ in the germline V gene (reference sequence). CDR3 length: 15 residues. CDR3 residues: CASSDEAGGINEQFF. In DNA form, the CDR3 reads TGTGCCAGCAGCGATGAAGCGGGGGGGATTAATGAGCAGTTCTTC.

The chain couples TRBV29-1 to TRBJ2-7; 8 bases are shared with TRBD2. The ends lost 5 bases at V and 9 bases at J; junction bases unmatched: 6. The CDR3 is made up of 11 amino acids. Germline V CDR1 and CDR2: SQVTM, ANQGSEA. In DNA form, the CDR3 reads TGCAGCGTTCGGGGGGGCGAGGGGCAGTACTTC. This sequence encodes CSVRGGEGQYF.

CDR3 amino acids: CASSLETEWNTGELFF. The CDR3 nucleotides are TGTGCCAGCAGCTTAGAAACAGAGTGGAACACCGGGGAGCTGTTTTTT. The genes are TRBV7-2 and TRBJ2-2; D not certain. V was pared by 1 base and J by 1 base, with 10 bases between. The germline V gene encodes CDR1 SGHTA and CDR2 FQGNSA. This CDR3 region has 16 residues.

The chain uses TRBV19 and TRBJ2-7; TRBD2 aligns across 7 bases. The trim removed 7 bases at V and 0 bases at J, leaving 9 bases unmatched. CDR3 size: 15 residues. CDR1 and CDR2 from the germline V gene are LNHDA and SQIVND (reference sequence). The CDR3, as DNA: TGTGCCAGTACCCCGAGAGGGAGGGGCTCCTACGAGCAGTACTTC. Protein sequence: CASTPRGRGSYEQYF.

This clone has only a few counts. The V and J genes are TRBV19 and TRBJ1-5; weak D call: TRBD1 (6 bases). Per the germline V gene, CDR1 is LNHDA and CDR2 is SQIVND (reference sequence). V lost 3 bases and J 0 bases, leaving 15 bases between the germline ends. The CDR3 covers 17 residues. Written as DNA, the CDR3 is TGTGCCAGTAGTATTGGAATGACAGGTTATAGCAATCAGCCCCAGCATTTT. This gives the protein CASSIGMTGYSNQPQHF. The full variable domain, completed using reference TRBV19 and TRBJ1-5, is DGGITQSPKYLFRKEGQNVTLSCEQNLNHDAMYWYRQDPGQGLRLIYYSQIVNDFQKGDIAEGYSVSREKKESFPLTVTSAQKNPTAFYLCASSIGMTGYSNQPQHFGDGTRLSIL.

This chain uses TRBV5-1 with TRBJ2-1; tentatively, D is TRBD1 (6 bases). Germline V gives CDR1 SGHRS, CDR2 YFSETQ. The CDR3 is 15 residues long. The germline V and J ends were trimmed by 2 bases and 2 bases, with 11 bases remaining between them. CDR3 residues: CASSLQGRPYNEQFF. CDR3 in DNA: TGCGCCAGCAGCTTACAGGGCCGGCCCTACAATGAGCAGTTCTTC.

V is TRBV10-3 and J is TRBJ1-1, with D perhaps matching TRBD1 (5 bases). The germline V gene encodes CDR1 ENHRY and CDR2 SYGVKD. The ends were cut back, 11 bases at V and 10 bases at J, with 29 bases in the middle. There are 15 residues in the CDR3. The CDR3 here is CAARPGTTGWGGAFF. The CDR3 nucleotides read TGTGCCGCTAGACCCGGGACGACCGGGTGGGGGGGAGCTTTCTTT.

This clone was observed once. The genes are TRBV28 and TRBJ2-2, with 14 bases matching TRBD2. Trimming cost V 5 bases and J 6 bases; bases outside gene matches: 2. Germline CDR1 reads MDHEN; CDR2 reads SYDVKM. CDR3 length: 15 amino acids. The CDR3 DNA follows: TGTGCCAGCAGTCTGACTAGCGGGGGGGCCGGGGAGCTGTTTTTT. This gives the protein CASSLTSGGAGELFF.

This clone has only a few counts. The rearrangement links TRBV29-1 to TRBJ2-7; tentative D call: TRBD1 (5 bases). V shed 4 bases and J shed 0 bases, with 19 bases lying between them. The CDR3 has 16 residues. Germline assignment: CDR1 SQVTM and CDR2 ANQGSEA. The CDR3 sequence is CSVVVRGYKSSYEQYF. The CDR3 nucleotides read TGCAGCGTTGTAGTTAGGGGTTACAAAAGCTCCTACGAGCAGTACTTC.

This clone was found once. A read error may account for a junction end that differs from germline. The chain combines TRBV7-9 with TRBJ1-2, with D perhaps TRBD1 (5 bases). CDR3 length: 13 amino acids. The germline CDR1 and CDR2 sequences are SEHNR and FQNEAQ (reference sequence). Here the CDR3 reads CSSSSTIAGGYTF. The CDR3 nucleotides read TGTTCCAGCAGCTCGACGATCGCAGGGGGCTACACCTTC.